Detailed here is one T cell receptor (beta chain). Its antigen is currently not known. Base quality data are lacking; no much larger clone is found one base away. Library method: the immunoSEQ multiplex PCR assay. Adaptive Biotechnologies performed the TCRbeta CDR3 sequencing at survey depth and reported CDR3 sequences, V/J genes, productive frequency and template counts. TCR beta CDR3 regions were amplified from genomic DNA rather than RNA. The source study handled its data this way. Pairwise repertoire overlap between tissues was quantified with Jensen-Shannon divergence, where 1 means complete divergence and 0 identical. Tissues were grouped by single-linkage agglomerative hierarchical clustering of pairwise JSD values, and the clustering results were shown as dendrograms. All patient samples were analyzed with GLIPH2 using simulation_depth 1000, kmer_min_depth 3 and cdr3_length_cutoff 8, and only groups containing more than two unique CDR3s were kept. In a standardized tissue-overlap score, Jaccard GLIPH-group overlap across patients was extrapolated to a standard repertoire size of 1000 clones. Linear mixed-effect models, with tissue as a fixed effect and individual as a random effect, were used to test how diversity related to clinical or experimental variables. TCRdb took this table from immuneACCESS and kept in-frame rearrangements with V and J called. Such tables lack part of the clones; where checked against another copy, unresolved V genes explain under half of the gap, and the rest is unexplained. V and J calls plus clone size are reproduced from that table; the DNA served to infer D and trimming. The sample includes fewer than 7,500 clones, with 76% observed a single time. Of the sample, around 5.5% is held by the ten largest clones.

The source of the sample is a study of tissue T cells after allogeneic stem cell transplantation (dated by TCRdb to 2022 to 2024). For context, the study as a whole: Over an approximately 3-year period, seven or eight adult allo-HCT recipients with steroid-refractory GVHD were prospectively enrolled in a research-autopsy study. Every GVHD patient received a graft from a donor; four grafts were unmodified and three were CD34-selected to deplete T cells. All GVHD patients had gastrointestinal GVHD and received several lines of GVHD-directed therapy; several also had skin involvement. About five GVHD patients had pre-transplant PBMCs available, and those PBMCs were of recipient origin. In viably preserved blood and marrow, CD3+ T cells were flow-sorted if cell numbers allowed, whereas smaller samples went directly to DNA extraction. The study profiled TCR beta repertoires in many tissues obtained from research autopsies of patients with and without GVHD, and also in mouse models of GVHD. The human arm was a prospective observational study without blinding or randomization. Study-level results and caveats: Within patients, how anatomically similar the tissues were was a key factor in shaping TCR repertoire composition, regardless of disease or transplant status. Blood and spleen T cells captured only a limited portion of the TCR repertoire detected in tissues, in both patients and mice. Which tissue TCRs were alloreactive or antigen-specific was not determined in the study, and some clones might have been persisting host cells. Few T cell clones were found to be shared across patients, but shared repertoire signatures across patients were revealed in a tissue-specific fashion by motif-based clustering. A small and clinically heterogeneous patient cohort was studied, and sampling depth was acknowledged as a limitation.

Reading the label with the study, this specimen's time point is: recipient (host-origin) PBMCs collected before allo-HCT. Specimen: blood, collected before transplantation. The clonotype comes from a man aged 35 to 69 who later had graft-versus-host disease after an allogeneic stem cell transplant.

The nucleotide sequence reads as follows: TGTGCCAGCCAGCCCTGGAGAGGGAACACTGAAGCTTTCTTT. This codes for CASQPWRGNTEAFF. The chain is made from TRBV7-6 and TRBJ1-1, with the D gene uncertain. Spanning cysteine to phenylalanine, the CDR3 consists of 14 amino acids. Only the CDR3 portion is preserved as DNA: 42 bases, with reading frame beginning at the first base. V is shortened by 8 bases, J by 1 base, and the region joining them spans 14 bases. CDR1 and CDR2 (SGHVS, FNYEAQ) derive from the germline V gene.